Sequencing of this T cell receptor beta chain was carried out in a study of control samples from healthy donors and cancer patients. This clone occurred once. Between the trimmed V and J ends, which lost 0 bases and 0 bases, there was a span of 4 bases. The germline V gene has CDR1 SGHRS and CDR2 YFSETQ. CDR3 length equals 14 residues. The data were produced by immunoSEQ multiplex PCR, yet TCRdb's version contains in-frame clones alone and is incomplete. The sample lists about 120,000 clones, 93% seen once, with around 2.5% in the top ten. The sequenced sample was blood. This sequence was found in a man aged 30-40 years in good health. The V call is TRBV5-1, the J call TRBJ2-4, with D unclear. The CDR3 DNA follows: TGCGCCAGCAGCTTGGCTGTAGCCAAAAACATTCAGTACTTC. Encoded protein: CASSLAVAKNIQYF. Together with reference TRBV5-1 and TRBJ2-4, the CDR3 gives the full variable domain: KAGVTQTPRYLIKTRGQQVTLSCSPISGHRSVSWYQQTPGQGLQFLFEYFSETQRNKGNFPGRFSGRQFSNSRSEMNVSTLELGDSALYLCASSLAVAKNIQYFGAGTRLSVL.